This T cell receptor beta chain is drawn from a study of human T cells and chemical hapten exposure. On the study more broadly: Yields of TCR per sample differed, chiefly owing to small differences in pooled library volume. Notes on the study in general: Sensitization with DPC brought no change to TCRs above 1 in 1000 in frequency. Patch test score showed a positive correlation with PT1 expanded TCR counts. Relative to control repertoires, expanded TCRs gave rise to significantly more large CDR3 similarity clusters.

Time point given: patch test 2, 6 weeks after DPC sensitization. Treatment given: therapeutic diphenylcyclopropenone sensitization with weekly scalp DPC. This clonotype came up a few times. Its specificity is unknown. TCRdb passed the RACE reads through MiXCR, listing each CDR3 protein once. Altogether about 400,000 distinct CDR3 sequences are present, under 6.5% being singletons, with the ten largest covering about 6%. This CDR3 is 11 amino acids long. Per germline, CDR1 SNHLY and CDR2 FYNNEI. V was trimmed by 5 bases and J by 5 bases, leaving 5 bases between them. The clonotype was recovered from a woman under 30 with alopecia areata. Some clones in this sample may be carry-over from other donors' samples. The chain uses TRBV2 and TRBJ2-3; no definite D call. The sample in question was whole blood, obtained in connection with sensitization to the hapten diphenylcyclopropenone (DPC). As DNA, the CDR3 is TGTGCCAGCAGTCCAGAAGATACGCAGTATTTT. This sequence encodes CASSPEDTQYF. The entire variable domain, with the rest obtained from reference TRBV2 and TRBJ2-3, is as follows: EPEVTQTPSHQVTQMGQEVILRCVPISNHLYFYWYRQILGQKVEFLVSFYNNEISEKSEIFDDQFSVERPDGSNFTLKIRSTKLEDSAMYFCASSPEDTQYFGPGTRLTVL.